The rows below give T cell receptor beta chains drawn from one sample of a study of lymphopenia after photon versus proton radiotherapy. Measured with immunoSEQ multiplex PCR; TCRdb has only the in-frame clones, and not every one. Altogether about 33,000 clones are present, 90% being singletons, with the ten largest covering 5.5% to 7.5%. The sample in question was peripheral blood, obtained from a patient treated with photon-based radiotherapy. All receptors derive from a woman in her fifties or sixties with pancreatic cancer. The CDR3 runs from the conserved cysteine through the conserved F or W. A D gene is named only where the DNA matches it firmly.

j_call	v_call	d_call	cdr3_aa
TRBJ2-7	TRBV6-6	TRBD1	CASSSSRNGQDEQYF
TRBJ1-2	TRBV18	.	CASSPSGLYGYTF
TRBJ2-1	TRBV28	TRBD1	CASSSGTGIYNEQFF
TRBJ1-1	TRBV28	.	CASIRKAPMSTEAFF
TRBJ2-5	TRBV4-1	.	CASSRLLSETQYF
TRBJ1-5	TRBV27	.	CASSLLGHPFQTQHF
TRBJ2-1	TRBV5-8	TRBD2	CASSRPGLAPGNEQFF
TRBJ2-7	TRBV6-5	.	CASRRTTGLGHEQYF
TRBJ2-7	TRBV6-5	.	CASSSTGIYEQYF
TRBJ2-2	TRBV5-1	.	CASSFGQVNTGELFF
TRBJ1-2	TRBV28	.	CASSPTPSNYGYTF
TRBJ2-1	TRBV4-3	.	CASSQGPQGSSYNEQFF
TRBJ2-7	TRBV4-1	.	CASSQDVSWTYEQYF
TRBJ1-1	TRBV30	TRBD1	CAWSTTGGTEAFF
TRBJ2-4	TRBV7-2	TRBD2	CASSDASGPRRDIQYF
TRBJ2-3	TRBV6-4	TRBD2	CASSDMAGGSTDTQYF
TRBJ2-7	TRBV7-8	TRBD1	CASSSETTGAYEQYF